This T cell receptor beta chain was found in a study of control samples from healthy donors and cancer patients. This clone has a handful of counts. This table comes from immunoSEQ multiplex PCR, and its TCRdb copy is limited to in-frame clones, with some not included. This table has over 85,000 clones, roughly 90% appearing once. This CDR3 has 14 residues. Germline V gene data show CDR1 as SGDLS and CDR2 as YYNGEE. V was clipped by 0 bases and J by 4 bases, with 10 bases between them. Sequenced: PBMCs. V gene TRBV9 combines with J gene TRBJ2-5; D might be TRBD1 or TRBD2, each matching 5 bases. The receptor's source is an older woman with lung cancer. CDR3 nucleotides: TGTGCCAGCAGCGTAGGATCTGGGGGAGAGACCCAGTACTTC. It translates to CASSVGSGGETQYF.